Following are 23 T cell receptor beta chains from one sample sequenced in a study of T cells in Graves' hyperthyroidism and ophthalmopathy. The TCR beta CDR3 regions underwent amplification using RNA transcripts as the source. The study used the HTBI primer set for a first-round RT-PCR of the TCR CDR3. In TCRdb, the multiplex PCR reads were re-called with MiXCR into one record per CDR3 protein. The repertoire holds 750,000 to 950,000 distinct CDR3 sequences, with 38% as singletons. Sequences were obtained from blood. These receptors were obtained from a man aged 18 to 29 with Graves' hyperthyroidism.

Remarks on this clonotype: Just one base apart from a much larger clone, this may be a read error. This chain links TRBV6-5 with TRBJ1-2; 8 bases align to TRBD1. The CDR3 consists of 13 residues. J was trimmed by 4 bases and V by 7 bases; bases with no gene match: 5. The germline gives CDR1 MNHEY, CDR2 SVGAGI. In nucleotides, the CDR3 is TGTGCCAGCAAAAGGACAGGGACCTATGGCTACACCTTC. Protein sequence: CASKRTGTYGYTF.

In nucleotides, the CDR3 is TGTGCCAGCGGGAGTGGGGGAGCCGGGGAGCTGTTTTTT. Translation gives CASGSGGAGELFF. The V gene is TRBV2, the J gene TRBJ2-2; D might be TRBD1 or TRBD2, each matching 5 bases. The CDR3 loop spans 13 amino acids. The germline CDR1 and CDR2 sequences are SNHLY and FYNNEI. With 8 bases removed from V and 6 bases from J, the gap between germline ends came to 13 bases. The complete variable domain, with remaining parts taken from reference TRBV2 and TRBJ2-2, reads EPEVTQTPSHQVTQMGQEVILRCVPISNHLYFYWYRQILGQKVEFLVSFYNNEISEKSEIFDDQFSVERPDGSNFTLKIRSTKLEDSAMYFCASGSGGAGELFFGEGSRLTVL.

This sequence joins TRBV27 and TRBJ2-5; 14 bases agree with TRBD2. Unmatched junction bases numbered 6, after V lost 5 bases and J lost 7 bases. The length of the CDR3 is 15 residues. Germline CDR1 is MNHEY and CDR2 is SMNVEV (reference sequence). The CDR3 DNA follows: TGTGCCAGCAGTCCCGGGACTAGCGGGAGATCGACCCAGTACTTC. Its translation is CASSPGTSGRSTQYF.

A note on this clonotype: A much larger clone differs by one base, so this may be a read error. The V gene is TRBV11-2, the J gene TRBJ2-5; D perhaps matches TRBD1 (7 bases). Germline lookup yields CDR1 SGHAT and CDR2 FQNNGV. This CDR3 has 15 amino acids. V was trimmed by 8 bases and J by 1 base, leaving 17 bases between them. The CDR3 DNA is TGTGCCAGCGGCACACGGGGGACAGCCCAAGAGACCCAGTACTTC. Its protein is CASGTRGTAQETQYF.

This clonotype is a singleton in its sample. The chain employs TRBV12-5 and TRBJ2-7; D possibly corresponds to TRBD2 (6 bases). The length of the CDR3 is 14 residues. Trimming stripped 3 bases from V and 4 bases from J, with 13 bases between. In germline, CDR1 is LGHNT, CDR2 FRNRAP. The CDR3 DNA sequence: TGTGCTAGTGGTTTTTCGGGGGTACTGTACGAGCAGTACTTC. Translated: CASGFSGVLYEQYF.

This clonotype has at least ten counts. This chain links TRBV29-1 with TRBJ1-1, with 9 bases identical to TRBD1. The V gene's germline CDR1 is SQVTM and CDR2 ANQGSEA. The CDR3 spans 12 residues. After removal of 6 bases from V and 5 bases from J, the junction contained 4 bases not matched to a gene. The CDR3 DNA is TGCAGCGTAAAACAGGGGGCGACTGAAGCTTTCTTT. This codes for CSVKQGATEAFF. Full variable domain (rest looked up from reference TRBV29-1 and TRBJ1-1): SAVISQKPSRDICQRGTSLTIQCQVDSQVTMMFWYRQQPGQSLTLIATANQGSEATYESGFVIDKFPISRPNLTFSTLTVSNMSPEDSSIYLCSVKQGATEAFFGQGTRLTVV.

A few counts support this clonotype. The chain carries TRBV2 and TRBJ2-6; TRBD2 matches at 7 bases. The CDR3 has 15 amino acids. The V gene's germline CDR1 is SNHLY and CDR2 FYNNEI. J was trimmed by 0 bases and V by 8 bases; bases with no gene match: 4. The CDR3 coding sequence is TGTGCCAGCGCCGGGGAGGGCTCTGGGGCCAACGTCCTGACTTTC. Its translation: CASAGEGSGANVLTF.

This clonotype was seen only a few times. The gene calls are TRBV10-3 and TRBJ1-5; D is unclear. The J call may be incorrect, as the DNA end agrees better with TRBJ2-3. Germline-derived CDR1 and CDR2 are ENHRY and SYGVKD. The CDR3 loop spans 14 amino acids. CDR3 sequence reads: CAISESGLSDTQYF. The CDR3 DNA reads TGTGCCATCAGTGAGTCTGGGCTCTCAGATACGCAGTATTTT.

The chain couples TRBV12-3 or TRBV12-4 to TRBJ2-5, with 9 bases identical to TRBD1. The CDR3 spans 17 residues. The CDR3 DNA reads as TGTGCTAGTTCTCATCGAGGGATACAGGGGGCTAGAGAGACCCAGTACTTC. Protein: CASSHRGIQGARETQYF.

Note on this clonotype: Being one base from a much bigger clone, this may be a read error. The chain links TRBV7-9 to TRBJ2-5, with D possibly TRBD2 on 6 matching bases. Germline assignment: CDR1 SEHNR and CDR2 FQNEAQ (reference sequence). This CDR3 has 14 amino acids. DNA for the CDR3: TGCGCCAGCGGCCAAGTTTCGGGGGACGAGACCCAGTACTTC. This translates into CASGQVSGDETQYF. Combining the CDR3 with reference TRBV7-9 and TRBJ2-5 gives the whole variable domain DTGVSQNPRHKITKRGQNVTFRCDPISEHNRLYWYRQTLGQGPEFLTYFQNEAQLEKSRLLSDRFSAERPKGSFSTLEIQRTEQGDSAMYLCASGQVSGDETQYFGPGTRLLVL.

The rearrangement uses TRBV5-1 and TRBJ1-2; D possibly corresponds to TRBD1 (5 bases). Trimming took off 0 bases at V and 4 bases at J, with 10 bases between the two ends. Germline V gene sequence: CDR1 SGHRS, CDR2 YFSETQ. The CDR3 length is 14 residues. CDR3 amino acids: CASSLGGGPYGYTF. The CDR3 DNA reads TGCGCCAGCAGCTTGGGCGGGGGACCCTATGGCTACACCTTC. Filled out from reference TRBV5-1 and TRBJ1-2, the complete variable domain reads KAGVTQTPRYLIKTRGQQVTLSCSPISGHRSVSWYQQTPGQGLQFLFEYFSETQRNKGNFPGRFSGRQFSNSRSEMNVSTLELGDSALYLCASSLGGGPYGYTFGSGTRLTVV.

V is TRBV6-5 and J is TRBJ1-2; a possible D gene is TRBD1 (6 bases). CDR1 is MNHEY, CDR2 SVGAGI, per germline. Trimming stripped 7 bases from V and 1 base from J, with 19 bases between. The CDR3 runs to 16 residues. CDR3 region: CASKSQGRDINYGYTF. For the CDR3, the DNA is TGTGCCAGCAAAAGTCAGGGGCGGGATATTAACTATGGCTACACCTTC.

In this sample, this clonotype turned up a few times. The CDR3, as DNA: TGCGCCAGCAGCTCGGACGGAGGCGACGAGCAGTACTTC. It specifies CASSSDGGDEQYF. The chain combines TRBV5-1 with TRBJ2-7, with a possible D match to TRBD2 (5 bases). The ends were cut back, 3 bases at V and 5 bases at J, with 12 bases in the middle. Germline V gene data show CDR1 as SGHRS and CDR2 as YFSETQ. The CDR3 length is 13 residues.

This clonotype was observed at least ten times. The CDR3 spells CASSWGQATYGYTF. The CDR3 bases are TGTGCCAGCAGCTGGGGACAGGCAACCTATGGCTACACCTTC. The chain employs TRBV7-9 and TRBJ1-2, with 8 bases aligning to TRBD1. CDR1 is SEHNR and CDR2 is FQNEAQ in the germline V gene (reference sequence). J lost 4 bases, V lost 4 bases, and 5 bases had no gene match. The CDR3 loop spans 14 amino acids.

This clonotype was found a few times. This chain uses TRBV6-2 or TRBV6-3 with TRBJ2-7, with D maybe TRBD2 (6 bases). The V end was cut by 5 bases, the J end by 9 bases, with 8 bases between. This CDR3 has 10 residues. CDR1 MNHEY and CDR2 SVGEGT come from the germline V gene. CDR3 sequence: CASSHGRQYF. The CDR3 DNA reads TGTGCCAGCAGTCACGGGAGGCAGTACTTC.

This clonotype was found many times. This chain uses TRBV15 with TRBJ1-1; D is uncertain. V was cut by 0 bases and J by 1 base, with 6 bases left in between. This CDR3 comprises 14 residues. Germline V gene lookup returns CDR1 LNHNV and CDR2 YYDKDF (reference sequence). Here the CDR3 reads CATSREVTNTEAFF. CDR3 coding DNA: TGTGCCACCAGCAGAGAAGTGACGAACACTGAAGCTTTCTTT. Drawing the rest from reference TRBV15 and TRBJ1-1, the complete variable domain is DAMVIQNPRYQVTQFGKPVTLSCSQTLNHNVMYWYQQKSSQAPKLLFHYYDKDFNNEADTPDNFQSRRPNTSFCFLDIRSPGLGDTAMYLCATSREVTNTEAFFGQGTRLTVV.

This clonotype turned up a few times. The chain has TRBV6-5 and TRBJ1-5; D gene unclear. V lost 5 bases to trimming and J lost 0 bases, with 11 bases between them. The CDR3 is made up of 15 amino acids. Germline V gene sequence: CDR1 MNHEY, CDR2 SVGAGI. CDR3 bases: TGTGCCAGCAGTACCGGAGAGTATAGCAATCAGCCCCAGCATTTT. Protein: CASSTGEYSNQPQHF.

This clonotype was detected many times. The chain's CDR3 is CATSTGSGRANNEQYF. The DNA of the CDR3 is TGTGCCACCAGCACGGGTAGCGGGAGGGCCAATAACGAGCAGTACTTC. V is TRBV15 and J is TRBJ2-7, with TRBD2 identical over 11 bases. The CDR3 is 16 amino acids. Germline V gene data show CDR1 as LNHNV and CDR2 as YYDKDF (reference sequence). The V gene end was trimmed by 4 bases and the J gene end by 5 bases; junction bases not matched to a gene: 10.

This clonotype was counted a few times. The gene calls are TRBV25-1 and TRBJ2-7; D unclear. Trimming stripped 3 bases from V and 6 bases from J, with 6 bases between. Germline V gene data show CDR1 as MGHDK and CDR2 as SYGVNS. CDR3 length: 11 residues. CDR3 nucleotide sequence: TGTGCCAGCAGTGATTCCAGCGAGCAGTACTTC. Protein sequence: CASSDSSEQYF.

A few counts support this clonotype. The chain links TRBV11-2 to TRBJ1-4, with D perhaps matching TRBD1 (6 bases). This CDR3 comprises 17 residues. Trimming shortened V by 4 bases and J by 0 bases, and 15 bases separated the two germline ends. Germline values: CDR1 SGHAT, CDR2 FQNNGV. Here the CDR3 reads CASSYPTGLATNEKLFF. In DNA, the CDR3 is TGTGCCAGCAGCTATCCGACAGGACTTGCAACTAATGAAAAACTGTTTTTT.

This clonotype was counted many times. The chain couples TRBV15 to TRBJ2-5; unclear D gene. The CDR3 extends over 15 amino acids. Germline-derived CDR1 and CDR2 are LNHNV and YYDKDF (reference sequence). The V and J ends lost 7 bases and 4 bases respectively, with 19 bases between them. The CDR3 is CATNRDRFRGETQYF. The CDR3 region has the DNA TGTGCCACCAATCGAGATCGATTTCGCGGAGAGACCCAGTACTTC. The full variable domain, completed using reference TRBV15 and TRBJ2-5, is DAMVIQNPRYQVTQFGKPVTLSCSQTLNHNVMYWYQQKSSQAPKLLFHYYDKDFNNEADTPDNFQSRRPNTSFCFLDIRSPGLGDTAMYLCATNRDRFRGETQYFGPGTRLLVL.

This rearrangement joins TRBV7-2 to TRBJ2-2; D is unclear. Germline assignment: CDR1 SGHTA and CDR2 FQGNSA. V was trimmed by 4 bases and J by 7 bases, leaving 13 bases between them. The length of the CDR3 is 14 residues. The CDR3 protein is CASSSRMGIGELFF. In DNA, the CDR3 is TGTGCCAGCAGCTCCCGGATGGGGATCGGGGAGCTGTTTTTT.

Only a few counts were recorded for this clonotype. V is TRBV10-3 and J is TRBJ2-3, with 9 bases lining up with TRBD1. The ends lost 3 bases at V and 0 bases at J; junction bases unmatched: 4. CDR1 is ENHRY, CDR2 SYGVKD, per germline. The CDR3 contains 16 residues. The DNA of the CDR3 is TGTGCCATCAGTGACCGGGACAGGGTTAGCACAGATACGCAGTATTTT. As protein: CAISDRDRVSTDTQYF.